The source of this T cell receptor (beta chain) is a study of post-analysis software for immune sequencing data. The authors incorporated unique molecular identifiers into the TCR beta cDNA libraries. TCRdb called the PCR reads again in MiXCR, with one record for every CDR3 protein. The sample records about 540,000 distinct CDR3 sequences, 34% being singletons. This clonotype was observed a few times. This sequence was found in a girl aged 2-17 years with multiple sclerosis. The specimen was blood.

This CDR3 reads CASRLTFSETQYF. In DNA form, the CDR3 reads TGTGCCAGCAGGCTGACTTTCTCGGAGACCCAGTACTTC. The rearrangement joins TRBV11-2 to TRBJ2-5; D call uncertain. CDR1 SGHAT and CDR2 FQNNGV come from the germline V gene. This CDR3 is 13 amino acids long. Trimming removed 6 bases at V and 5 bases at J, with 13 bases between.